This entry is about one TCR beta chain. The germline CDR1 and CDR2 sequences are MNHEY and SMNVEV (reference sequence). With V trimmed by 4 bases and J by 8 bases, 5 bases remained unmatched. The CDR3 spans 15 residues. This sample was taken from a study of blood T cell repertoires in COVID-19. As for the study in general: Acute and convalescent COVID-19 specimens originated in the United States, Italy and Spain. Nucleic acid was either cDNA or gDNA, and it came from T cells, B-cell-depleted T cells, or PBMCs.

The protocol was immunoSEQ multiplex PCR, while the TCRdb copy is restricted to in-frame clones and leaves out a portion. This sample carries around 200,000 clones, over 75% of them seen once, and the ten largest clones take 3% to 4%. Source material: peripheral blood. V gene TRBV27 combines with J gene TRBJ1-6, with 10 bases lining up with TRBD1. The clonotype was recovered from a man aged 55-75 years with acute or convalescent COVID-19. DNA for the CDR3: TGTGCCAGCAGTTCCCCCGGGACAGGGGATTCACCCCTCCACTTT. Translating gives CASSSPGTGDSPLHF.